Listed below are T cell receptor beta chains from one sample, sequenced in a study of blood T cell repertoires in COVID-19. Libraries were prepared by immunoSEQ multiplex PCR; TCRdb keeps only in-frame clonotypes and omits some of them. Among fewer than 200,000 clones, about 88% were seen once, and the ten largest hold more than 25%. The specimen sequenced was peripheral blood. The receptor source for this set is a man in his 60s with acute or convalescent COVID-19. Each CDR3 is given with its conserved first and last residue.

J gene	V gene	CDR3 protein
TRBJ2-3	TRBV7-9	CASSGRDRAPDTQYF
TRBJ2-2	TRBV5-4	CASSLGASRWTGELFF
TRBJ1-1	TRBV9	CASSVVVSWGRNTEAFF
TRBJ1-4	TRBV11-2	CASSLNRGATNEKLFF
TRBJ1-1	TRBV2	CASNFGGRDRAFF
TRBJ1-5	TRBV19	CASSAPGGISNQPQHF
TRBJ2-2	TRBV6-4	CATRTFFNTGELFF
TRBJ2-7	TRBV9	CASSPEQGTGEQYF
TRBJ2-7	TRBV24-1	CATSDPTGNPYEQYF
TRBJ2-1	TRBV7-2	CASSTGLAGYNEQFF
TRBJ1-5	TRBV2	CASKNRAGGNQPQHF
TRBJ2-5	TRBV7-2	CASSLVLRETQYF
TRBJ1-5	TRBV7-8	CASSGGNQPQHF
TRBJ1-3	TRBV10-3	CAIGGQSSGNTIYF
TRBJ1-2	TRBV10-2	CASSQPDRGNYGYTF
TRBJ1-4	TRBV6-5	CASTTGATNEKLFF
TRBJ1-1	TRBV6-5	CASSYVSGGEAFF
TRBJ1-5	TRBV2	CASSLQGSNQPQHF
TRBJ1-2	TRBV19	CASSGNSPPNYGYTF
TRBJ2-1	TRBV24-1	CATSDPTSGRIYEQFF
TRBJ1-1	TRBV11-3	CASSFGQGGTEAFF
TRBJ1-5	TRBV3-1/TRBV3-2	CASSLGRGSNQPQHF
TRBJ1-2	TRBV6-4	CASQVARGAYGYTF
TRBJ2-2	TRBV5-1	CASSSQGARGGELFF
TRBJ2-2	TRBV27	CASTSIVGANTGELFF
TRBJ2-5	TRBV9	CASSPRDETQYF
TRBJ1-6	TRBV5-1	CASSEPRTEGSPLHF
TRBJ1-2	TRBV24-1	CATSDSKQGNVRGYTF
TRBJ2-1	TRBV6-5	CASSRWTGNEQFF
TRBJ1-4	TRBV19	CASSQDRDNEKLFF
TRBJ2-2	TRBV19	CASSLRDRDTGELFF
TRBJ1-5	TRBV5-4	CASSLPGTGSLQHF
TRBJ1-6	TRBV4-1	CASSQADRGQSPLHF
TRBJ1-4	TRBV18	CASSGGVNEKLFF
TRBJ1-6	TRBV19	CASTSTGHSYNSPLHF